This T cell receptor (beta chain) was obtained from a study of T cells in Graves' hyperthyroidism and ophthalmopathy. No ophthalmopathy progression within 18 months constituted stable Graves' hyperthyroidism. Thyroid ultrasound, orbital computed tomography, clinical symptoms, and serum thyroxine and TRAb underpinned diagnoses. The authors took PBMCs from 10 ml fresh peripheral blood. V trimming: 5 bases; J trimming: 5 bases; junction bases outside the gene matches: 13. The length of the CDR3 is 16 residues. General observations from the study: Researchers found most expanded thyroid clonotypes above 0.001 in blood as well.

TCR beta CDR3 region amplification was performed from RNA transcripts. First-round RT-PCR targeting the TCR CDR3 was performed with the HTBI primer set. TCRdb re-called the multiplex PCR reads through MiXCR, storing one row per CDR3 protein. The data show about 760,000 distinct CDR3 sequences, 35% seen once. This clonotype has only a few counts. The target antigen is unknown. The rearrangement links TRBV12-3 or TRBV12-4 to TRBJ2-7; TRBD1 agrees at 9 bases. What was sequenced was blood. The TCR originated in a woman between 40 and 55 years old with Graves' hyperthyroidism. CDR3 coding DNA: TGTGCCAGCAGTCACCAAGGACAGGGGAGTAAGAACGAGCAGTACTTC. Protein sequence: CASSHQGQGSKNEQYF.